This T cell receptor beta chain was found in a study of cytomegalovirus exposure and HLA in healthy donors. V lost 1 base and J 7 bases, leaving 11 bases between the germline ends. The CDR3 totals 13 residues. Germline V CDR1 and CDR2: MGHRA, YSYEKL. To note about this clone: Its antigen remains unidentified.

Points from the study as a whole: Reported results showed that the classifier diagnosed cytomegalovirus status with high specificity and sensitivity.

The PCR contained 60 Vbeta and 13 Jbeta primers. Some clones are missing from TCRdb's copy, which holds only in-frame ones; the method was immunoSEQ multiplex PCR. The table records about 140,000 clones, about 85% of them present only once. The sample taken for sequencing was PBMCs. The chain combines TRBV4-1 with TRBJ2-7; D may be TRBD1 (6 bases). The sequence was obtained from a female donor in good health and CMV-seronegative. The chain's CDR3 is CASSQAQGREQYF. For the CDR3, the DNA is TGCGCCAGCAGCCAAGCCCAGGGGAGAGAGCAGTACTTC.